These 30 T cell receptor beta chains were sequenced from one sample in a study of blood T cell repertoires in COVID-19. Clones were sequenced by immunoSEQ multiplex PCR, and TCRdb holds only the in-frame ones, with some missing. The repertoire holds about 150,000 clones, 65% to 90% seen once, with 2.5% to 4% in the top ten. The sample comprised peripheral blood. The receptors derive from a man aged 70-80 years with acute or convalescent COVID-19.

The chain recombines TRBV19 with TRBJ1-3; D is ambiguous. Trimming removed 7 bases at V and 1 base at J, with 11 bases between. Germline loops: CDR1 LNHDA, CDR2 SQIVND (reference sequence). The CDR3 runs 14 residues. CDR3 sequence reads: CASNLQSSGNTIYF. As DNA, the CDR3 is TGTGCCAGTAATCTACAGTCTTCTGGAAACACCATATATTTT.

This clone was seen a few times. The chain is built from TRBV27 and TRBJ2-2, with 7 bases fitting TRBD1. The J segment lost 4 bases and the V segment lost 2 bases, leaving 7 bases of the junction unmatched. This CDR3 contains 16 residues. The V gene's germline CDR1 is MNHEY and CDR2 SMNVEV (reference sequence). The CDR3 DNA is TGTGCCAGCAGTTTAAGAGCGGACAGGAGCACCGGGGAGCTGTTTTTT. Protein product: CASSLRADRSTGELFF.

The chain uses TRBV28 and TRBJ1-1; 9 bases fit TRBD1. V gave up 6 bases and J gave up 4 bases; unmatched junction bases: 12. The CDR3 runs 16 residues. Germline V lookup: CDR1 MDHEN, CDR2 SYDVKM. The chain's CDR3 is CASRLGQGLLATEAFF. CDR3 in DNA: TGTGCCAGCAGGCTGGGACAGGGTCTCTTGGCCACTGAAGCTTTCTTT.

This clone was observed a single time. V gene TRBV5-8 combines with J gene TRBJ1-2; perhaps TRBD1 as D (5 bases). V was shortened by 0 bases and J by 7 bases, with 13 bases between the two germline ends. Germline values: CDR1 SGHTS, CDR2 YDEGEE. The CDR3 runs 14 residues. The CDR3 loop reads CASSLDRPRSGYTF. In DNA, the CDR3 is TGTGCCAGCAGCTTGGACAGGCCCAGGAGTGGCTACACCTTC.

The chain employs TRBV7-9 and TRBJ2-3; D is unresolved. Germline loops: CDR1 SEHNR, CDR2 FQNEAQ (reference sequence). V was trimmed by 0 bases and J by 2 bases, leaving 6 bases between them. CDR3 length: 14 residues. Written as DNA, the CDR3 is TGTGCCAGCAGCTTAGCGGTACACACAGATACGCAGTATTTT. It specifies CASSLAVHTDTQYF.

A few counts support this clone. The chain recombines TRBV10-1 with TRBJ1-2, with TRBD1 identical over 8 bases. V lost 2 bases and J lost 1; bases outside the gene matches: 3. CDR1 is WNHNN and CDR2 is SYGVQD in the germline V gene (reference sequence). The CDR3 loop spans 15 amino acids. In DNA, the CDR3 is TGCGCCAGCAGTGAGGTTGGGACAGGTAACTATGGCTACACCTTC. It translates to CASSEVGTGNYGYTF.

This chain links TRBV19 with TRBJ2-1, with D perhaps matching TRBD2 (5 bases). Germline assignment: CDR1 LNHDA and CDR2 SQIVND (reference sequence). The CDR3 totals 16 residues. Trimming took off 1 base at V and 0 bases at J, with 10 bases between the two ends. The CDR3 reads CASSIGTSVSYNEQFF. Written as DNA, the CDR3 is TGTGCCAGTAGTATAGGGACTTCCGTCTCCTACAATGAGCAGTTCTTC.

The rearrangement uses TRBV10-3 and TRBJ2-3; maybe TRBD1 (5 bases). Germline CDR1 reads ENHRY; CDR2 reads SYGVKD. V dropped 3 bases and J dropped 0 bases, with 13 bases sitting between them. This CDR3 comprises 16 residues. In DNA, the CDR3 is TGTGCCATCAGTGAATACGACAGAACTAGCACAGATACGCAGTATTTT. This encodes CAISEYDRTSTDTQYF.

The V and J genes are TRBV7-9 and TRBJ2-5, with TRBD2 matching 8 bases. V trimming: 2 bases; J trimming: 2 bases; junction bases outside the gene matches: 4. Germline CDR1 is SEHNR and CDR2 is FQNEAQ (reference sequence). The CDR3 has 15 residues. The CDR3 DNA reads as TGTGCCAGCAGCTTAATGGCTAGCGGGCAAGAGACCCAGTACTTC. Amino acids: CASSLMASGQETQYF.

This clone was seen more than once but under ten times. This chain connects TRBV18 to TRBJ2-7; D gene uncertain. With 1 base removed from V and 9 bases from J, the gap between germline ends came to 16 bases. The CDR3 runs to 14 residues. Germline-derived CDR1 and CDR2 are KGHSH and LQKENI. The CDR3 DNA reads TGTGCCAGCTCACCACTGAGCCGAAACGAGGTGCAGTACTTC. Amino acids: CASSPLSRNEVQYF.

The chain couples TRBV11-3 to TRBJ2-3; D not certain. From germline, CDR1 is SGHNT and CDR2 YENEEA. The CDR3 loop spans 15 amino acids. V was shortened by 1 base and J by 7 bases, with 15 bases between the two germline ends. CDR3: CASSLGTTSGYTQYF. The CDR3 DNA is TGTGCCAGCAGCTTAGGAACGACCTCAGGATATACGCAGTATTTT.

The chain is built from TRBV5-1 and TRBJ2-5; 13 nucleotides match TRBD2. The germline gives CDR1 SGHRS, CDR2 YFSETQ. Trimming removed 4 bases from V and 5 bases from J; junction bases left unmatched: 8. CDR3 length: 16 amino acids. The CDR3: CASSTGLAGIGETQYF. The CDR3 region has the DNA TGCGCCAGCAGCACGGGACTAGCGGGGATAGGGGAGACCCAGTACTTC. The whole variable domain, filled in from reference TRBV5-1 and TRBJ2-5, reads KAGVTQTPRYLIKTRGQQVTLSCSPISGHRSVSWYQQTPGQGLQFLFEYFSETQRNKGNFPGRFSGRQFSNSRSEMNVSTLELGDSALYLCASSTGLAGIGETQYFGPGTRLLVL.

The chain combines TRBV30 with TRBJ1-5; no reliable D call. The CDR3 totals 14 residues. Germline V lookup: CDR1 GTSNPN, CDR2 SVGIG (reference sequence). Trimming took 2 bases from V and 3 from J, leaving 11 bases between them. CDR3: CAWSPTEPNQPQHF. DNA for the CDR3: TGTGCCTGGAGTCCCACAGAGCCCAATCAGCCCCAGCATTTT. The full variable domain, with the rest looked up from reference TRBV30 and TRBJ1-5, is SQTIHQWPATLVQPVGSPLSLECTVEGTSNPNLYWYRQAAGRGLQLLFYSVGIGQISSEVPQNLSASRPQDRQFILSSKKLLLSDSGFYLCAWSPTEPNQPQHFGDGTRLSIL.

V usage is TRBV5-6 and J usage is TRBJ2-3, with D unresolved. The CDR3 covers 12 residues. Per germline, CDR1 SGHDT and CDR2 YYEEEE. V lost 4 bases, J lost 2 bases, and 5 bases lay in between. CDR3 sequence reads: CASSPFTDTQYF. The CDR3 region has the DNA TGTGCCAGCAGCCCTTTCACAGATACGCAGTATTTT.

The CDR3, as DNA: TGTGCCAGTAAAACTAGCGGGAGTCAAGAGACCCAGTACTTC. Translated, it gives CASKTSGSQETQYF. The chain couples TRBV19 to TRBJ2-5, with 11 bases aligning to TRBD2. The V segment lost 7 bases and the J segment 2 bases; nucleotides outside the gene matches: 3. Germline values: CDR1 LNHDA, CDR2 SQIVND (reference sequence). The CDR3 loop spans 14 amino acids.

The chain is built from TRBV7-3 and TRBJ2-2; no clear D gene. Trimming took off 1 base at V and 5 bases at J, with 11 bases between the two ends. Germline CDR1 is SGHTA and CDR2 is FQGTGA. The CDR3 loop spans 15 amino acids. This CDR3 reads CASSLIRGSTGELFF. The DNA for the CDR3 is TGTGCCAGCAGCTTAATACGTGGCTCGACCGGGGAGCTGTTTTTT. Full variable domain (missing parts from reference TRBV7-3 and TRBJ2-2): GAGVSQTPSNKVTEKGKYVELRCDPISGHTALYWYRQSLGQGPEFLIYFQGTGAADDSGLPNDRFFAVRPEGSVSTLKIQRTERGDSAVYLCASSLIRGSTGELFFGEGSRLTVL.

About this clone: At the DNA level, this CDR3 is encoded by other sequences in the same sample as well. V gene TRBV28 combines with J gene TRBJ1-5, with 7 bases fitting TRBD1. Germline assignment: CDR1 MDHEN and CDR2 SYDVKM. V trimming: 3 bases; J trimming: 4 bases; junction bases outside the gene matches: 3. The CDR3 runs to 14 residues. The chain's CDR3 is CASSLVRGNQPQHF. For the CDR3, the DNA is TGTGCCAGCAGTTTGGTCAGGGGGAATCAGCCCCAGCATTTT.

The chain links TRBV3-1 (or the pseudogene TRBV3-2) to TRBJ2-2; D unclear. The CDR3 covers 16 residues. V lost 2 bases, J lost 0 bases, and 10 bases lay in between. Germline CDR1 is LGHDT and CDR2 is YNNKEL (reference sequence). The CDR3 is CASSQSSPPNTGELFF. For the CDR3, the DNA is TGTGCCAGCAGCCAATCTAGTCCTCCGAACACCGGGGAGCTGTTTTTT.

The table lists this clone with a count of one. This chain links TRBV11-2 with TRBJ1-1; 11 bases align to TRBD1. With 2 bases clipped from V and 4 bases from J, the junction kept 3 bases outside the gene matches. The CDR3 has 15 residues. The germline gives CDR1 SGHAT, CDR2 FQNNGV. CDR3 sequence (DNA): TGTGCCAGCAGCTTAATCGGGACAGGGGGCACTGAAGCTTTCTTT. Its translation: CASSLIGTGGTEAFF.

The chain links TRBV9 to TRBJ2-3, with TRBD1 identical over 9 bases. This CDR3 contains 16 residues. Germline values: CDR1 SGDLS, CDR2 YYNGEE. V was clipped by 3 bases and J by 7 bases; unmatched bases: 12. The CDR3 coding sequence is TGTGCCAGCAGCGATTCCGGGACAGGGAGTTGGAATACGCAGTATTTT. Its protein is CASSDSGTGSWNTQYF.

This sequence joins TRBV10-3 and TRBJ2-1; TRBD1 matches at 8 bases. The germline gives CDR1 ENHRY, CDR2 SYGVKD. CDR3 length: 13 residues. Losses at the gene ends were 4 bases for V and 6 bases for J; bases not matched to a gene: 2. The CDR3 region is CAISAQGVNEQFF. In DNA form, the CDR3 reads TGTGCCATCAGTGCACAGGGGGTCAATGAGCAGTTCTTC.

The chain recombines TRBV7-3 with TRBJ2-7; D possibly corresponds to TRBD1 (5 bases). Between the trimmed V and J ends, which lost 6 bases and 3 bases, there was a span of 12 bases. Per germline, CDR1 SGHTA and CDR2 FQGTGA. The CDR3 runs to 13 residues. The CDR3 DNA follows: TGTGCCAGCAGTTTTGGACAACACTACGAGCAGTACTTC. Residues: CASSFGQHYEQYF.

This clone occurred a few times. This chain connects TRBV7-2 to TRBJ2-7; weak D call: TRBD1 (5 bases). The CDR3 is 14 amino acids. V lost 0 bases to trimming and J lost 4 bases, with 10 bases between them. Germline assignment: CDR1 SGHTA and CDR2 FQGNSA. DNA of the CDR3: TGTGCCAGCAGCTTAGCGGCCAGGGAATACGAGCAGTACTTC. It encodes CASSLAAREYEQYF.

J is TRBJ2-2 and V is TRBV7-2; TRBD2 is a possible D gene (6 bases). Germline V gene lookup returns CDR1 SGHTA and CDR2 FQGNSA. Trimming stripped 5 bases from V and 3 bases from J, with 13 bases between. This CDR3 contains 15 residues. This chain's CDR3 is CASSPRRGDTGELFF. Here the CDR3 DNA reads TGTGCCAGCAGCCCCAGACGCGGGGACACCGGGGAGCTGTTTTTT.

The CDR3: CASSFGTIQETQYF. The DNA of the CDR3 is TGTGCCAGCAGCTTTGGGACAATCCAAGAGACCCAGTACTTC. This chain joins TRBV7-9 and TRBJ2-5, with D possibly being TRBD1 (6 bases). Trimming cost V 3 bases and J 1 base, with 9 bases left between them. The CDR3 extends over 14 amino acids. Germline V gene lookup returns CDR1 SEHNR and CDR2 FQNEAQ (reference sequence).

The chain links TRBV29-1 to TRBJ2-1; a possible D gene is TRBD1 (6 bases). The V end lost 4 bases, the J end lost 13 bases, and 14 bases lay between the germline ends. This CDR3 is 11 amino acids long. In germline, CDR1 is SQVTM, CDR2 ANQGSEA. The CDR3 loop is CSVGWGPSQFF. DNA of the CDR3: TGCAGCGTTGGCTGGGGGCCCTCCCAGTTCTTC.

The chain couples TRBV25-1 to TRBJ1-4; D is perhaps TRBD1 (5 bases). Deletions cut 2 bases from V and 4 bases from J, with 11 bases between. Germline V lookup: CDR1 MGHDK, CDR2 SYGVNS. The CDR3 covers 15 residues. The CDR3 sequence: CASSEATGVNEKLFF. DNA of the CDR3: TGTGCCAGCAGTGAAGCTACAGGTGTTAATGAAAAACTGTTTTTT.

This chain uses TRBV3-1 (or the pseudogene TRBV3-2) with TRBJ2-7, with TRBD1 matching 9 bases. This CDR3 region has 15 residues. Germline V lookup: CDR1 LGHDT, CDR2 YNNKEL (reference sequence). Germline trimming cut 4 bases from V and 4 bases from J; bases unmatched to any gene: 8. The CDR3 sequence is CASSPRQGEAYEQYF. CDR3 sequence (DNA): TGTGCCAGCAGCCCCAGACAGGGGGAGGCATACGAGCAGTACTTC.

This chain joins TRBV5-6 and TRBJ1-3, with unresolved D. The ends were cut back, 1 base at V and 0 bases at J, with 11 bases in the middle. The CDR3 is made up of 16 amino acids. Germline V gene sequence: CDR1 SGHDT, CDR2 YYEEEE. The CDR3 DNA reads TGTGCCAGCAGCTTGAGCTCGGGATACTCTGGAAACACCATATATTTT. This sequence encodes CASSLSSGYSGNTIYF.

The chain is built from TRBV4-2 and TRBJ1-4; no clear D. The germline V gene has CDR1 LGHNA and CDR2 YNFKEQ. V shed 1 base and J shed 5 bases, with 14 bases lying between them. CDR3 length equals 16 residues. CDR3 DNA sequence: TGTGCCAGCAGCCAAGGCCTTGGTCAGAAGAATGAAAAACTGTTTTTT. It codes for CASSQGLGQKNEKLFF.